Given below is one TCR beta chain in context. In the study's own analysis: Estimates of nucleated cell counts were drawn from the amplification of reference gene primers. The data were produced by immunoSEQ multiplex PCR, yet TCRdb's version contains in-frame clones alone and is incomplete. That table is the source of V, J and clone size, and D and trimming were worked out from the DNA. This table has more than 85,000 clones, 87% appearing once. The germline V and J ends were trimmed by 0 bases and 11 bases, with 14 bases remaining between them. The germline V gene encodes CDR1 SGHDT and CDR2 YYEEEE. This CDR3 has 14 residues. This entry is derived from a study of blood T cell repertoires in COVID-19. Study background: From the United States, Italy and Spain came samples of acute and convalescent COVID-19. PBMCs, B-cell-depleted T cells, or T cells were the source of the cDNA or gDNA that made up the material.

The sequencing input was peripheral blood. The sequence was collected from a man aged 65 to 79 with acute or convalescent COVID-19. V and J are TRBV5-6 and TRBJ1-4; D gene unclear. The CDR3 coding sequence is TGTGCCAGCAGCTTGGAGTCCGCGGCGGGGAAACTGTTTTTT. It translates to CASSLESAAGKLFF. The full variable domain, with the rest looked up from reference TRBV5-6 and TRBJ1-4, is DAGVTQSPTHLIKTRGQQVTLRCSPKSGHDTVSWYQQALGQGPQFIFQYYEEEERQRGNFPDRFSGHQFPNYSSELNVNALLLGDSALYLCASSLESAAGKLFFGSGTQLSVL.